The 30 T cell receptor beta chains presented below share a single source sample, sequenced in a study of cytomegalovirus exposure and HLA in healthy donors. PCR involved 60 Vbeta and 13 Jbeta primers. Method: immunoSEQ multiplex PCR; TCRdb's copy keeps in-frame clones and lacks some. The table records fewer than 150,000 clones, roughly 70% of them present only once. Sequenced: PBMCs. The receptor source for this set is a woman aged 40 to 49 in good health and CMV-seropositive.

DNA of the CDR3: TGTGCCAGCAGCTGGTTTGGGACAGGTCCTAGGATCCACTTT. It encodes CASSWFGTGPRIHF. The gene calls are TRBV11-3 and TRBJ1-6; 8 bases match TRBD1. The CDR3 loop spans 14 amino acids. V trimming: 4 bases; J trimming: 17 bases; junction bases outside the gene matches: 13. The V gene's germline CDR1 is SGHNT and CDR2 YENEEA.

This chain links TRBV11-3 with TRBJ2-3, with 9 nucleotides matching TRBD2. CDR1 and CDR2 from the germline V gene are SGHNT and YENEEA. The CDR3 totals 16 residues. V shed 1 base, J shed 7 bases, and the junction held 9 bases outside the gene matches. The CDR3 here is CASSLGGSGRMNTQYF. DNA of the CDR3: TGTGCCAGCAGCTTAGGAGGTAGCGGGAGAATGAATACGCAGTATTTT.

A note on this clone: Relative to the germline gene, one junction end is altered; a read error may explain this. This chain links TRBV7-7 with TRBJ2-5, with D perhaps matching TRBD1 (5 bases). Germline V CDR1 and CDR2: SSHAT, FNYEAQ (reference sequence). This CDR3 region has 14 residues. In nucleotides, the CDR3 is TGTGCTAGCAGCCCGTGGGGCCCACAAGAGACCCAGTACTTC. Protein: CASSPWGPQETQYF.

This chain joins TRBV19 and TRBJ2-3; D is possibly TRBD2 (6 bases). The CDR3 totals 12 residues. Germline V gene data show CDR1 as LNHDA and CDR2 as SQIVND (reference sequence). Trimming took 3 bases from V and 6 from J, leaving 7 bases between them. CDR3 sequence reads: CASSMEGDTQYF. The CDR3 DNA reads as TGTGCCAGTAGTATGGAGGGTGATACGCAGTATTTT.

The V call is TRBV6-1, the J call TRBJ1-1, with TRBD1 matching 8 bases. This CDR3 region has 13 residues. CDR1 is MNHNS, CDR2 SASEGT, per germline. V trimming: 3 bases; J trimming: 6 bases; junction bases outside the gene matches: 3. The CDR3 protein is CASSEKQGAEAFF. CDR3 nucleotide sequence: TGTGCCAGCAGTGAGAAACAGGGGGCTGAAGCTTTCTTT.

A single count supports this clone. This chain's CDR3 is CASSPLGASYEQYF. The CDR3 DNA is TGTGCCAGCAGCCCCTTGGGGGCCTCCTACGAGCAGTACTTC. The chain links TRBV7-8 to TRBJ2-7; TRBD1 is a possible D gene (6 bases). The germline V gene has CDR1 SGHVS and CDR2 FQNEAQ. With 5 bases removed from V and 0 bases from J, the gap between germline ends came to 11 bases. The CDR3 sequence is 14 residues long.

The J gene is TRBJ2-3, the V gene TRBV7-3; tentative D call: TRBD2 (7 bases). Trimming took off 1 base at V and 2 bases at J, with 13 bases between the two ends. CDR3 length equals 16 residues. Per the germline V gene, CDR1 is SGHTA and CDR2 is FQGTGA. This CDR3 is CASSLIGGANTDTQYF. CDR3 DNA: TGTGCCAGCAGCTTAATAGGGGGGGCCAACACAGATACGCAGTATTTT.

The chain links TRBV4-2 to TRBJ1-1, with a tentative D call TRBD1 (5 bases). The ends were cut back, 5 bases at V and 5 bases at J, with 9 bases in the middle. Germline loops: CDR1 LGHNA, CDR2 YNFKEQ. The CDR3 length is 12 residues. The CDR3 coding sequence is TGTGCCAGCAGCTTTCAGGGTACTGAAGCTTTCTTT. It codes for CASSFQGTEAFF.

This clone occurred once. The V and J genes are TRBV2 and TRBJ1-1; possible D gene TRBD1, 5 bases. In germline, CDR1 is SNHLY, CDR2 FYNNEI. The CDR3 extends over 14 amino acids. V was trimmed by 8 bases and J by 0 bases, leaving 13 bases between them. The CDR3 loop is CASVFRVMNTEAFF. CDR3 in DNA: TGTGCCAGCGTATTCAGGGTCATGAACACTGAAGCTTTCTTT.

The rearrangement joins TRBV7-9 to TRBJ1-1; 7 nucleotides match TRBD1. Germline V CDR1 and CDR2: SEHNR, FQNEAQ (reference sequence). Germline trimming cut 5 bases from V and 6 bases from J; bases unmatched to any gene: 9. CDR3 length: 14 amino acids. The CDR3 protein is CASSQEGARAEAFF. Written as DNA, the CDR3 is TGTGCCAGCAGCCAGGAGGGGGCGCGGGCTGAAGCTTTCTTT.

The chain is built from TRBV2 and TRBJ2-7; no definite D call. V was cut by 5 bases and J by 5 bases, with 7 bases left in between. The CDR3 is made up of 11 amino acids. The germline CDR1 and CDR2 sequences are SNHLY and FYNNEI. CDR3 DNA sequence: TGTGCCAGCAGTCTTGCGGACGAGCAGTACTTC. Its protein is CASSLADEQYF.

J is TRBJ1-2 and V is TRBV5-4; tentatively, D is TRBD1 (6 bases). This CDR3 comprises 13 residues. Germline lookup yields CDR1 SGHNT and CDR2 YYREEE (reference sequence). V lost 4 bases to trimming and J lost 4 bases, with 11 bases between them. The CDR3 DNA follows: TGTGCCAGCAGCCCGGACAGCGGCTATGGCTACACCTTC. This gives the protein CASSPDSGYGYTF.

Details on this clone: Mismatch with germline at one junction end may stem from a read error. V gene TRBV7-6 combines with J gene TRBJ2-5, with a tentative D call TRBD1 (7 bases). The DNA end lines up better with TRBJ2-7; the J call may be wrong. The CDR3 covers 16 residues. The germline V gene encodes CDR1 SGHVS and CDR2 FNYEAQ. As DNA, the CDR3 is TGTGCCAGCAGCTTTCGACAGGGACTCACCTCCCACGAGCAGTACTTC. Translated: CASSFRQGLTSHEQYF.

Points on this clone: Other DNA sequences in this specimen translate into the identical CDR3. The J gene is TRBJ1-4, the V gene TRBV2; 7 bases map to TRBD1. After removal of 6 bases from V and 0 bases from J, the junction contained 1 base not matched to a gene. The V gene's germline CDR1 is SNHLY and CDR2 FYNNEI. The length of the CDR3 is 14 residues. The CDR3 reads CASRGTATNEKLFF. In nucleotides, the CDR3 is TGTGCCAGCAGGGGGACAGCAACTAATGAAAAACTGTTTTTT.

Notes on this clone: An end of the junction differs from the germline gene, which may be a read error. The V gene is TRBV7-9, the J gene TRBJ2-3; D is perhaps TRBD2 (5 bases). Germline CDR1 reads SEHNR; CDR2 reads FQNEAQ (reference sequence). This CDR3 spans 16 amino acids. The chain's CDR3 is CSSSLGLPSGSDTQYF. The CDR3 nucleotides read TGTTCCAGCAGCTTAGGACTGCCCTCGGGGTCAGATACGCAGTATTTT.

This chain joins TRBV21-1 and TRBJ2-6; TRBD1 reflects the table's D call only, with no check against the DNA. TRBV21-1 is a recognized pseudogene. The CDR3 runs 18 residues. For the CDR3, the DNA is TGTGCCAGCAGCAAGACAGGGCTTCCTAGCTCTGGGGCCAACGTCCTGACTTTC. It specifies CASSKTGLPSSGANVLTF.

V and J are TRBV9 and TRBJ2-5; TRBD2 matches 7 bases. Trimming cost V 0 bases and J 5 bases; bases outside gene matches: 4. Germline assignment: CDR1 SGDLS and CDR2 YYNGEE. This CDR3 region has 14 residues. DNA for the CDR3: TGTGCCAGCAGCGTAGTCAGCGGGGCGGAGACCCAGTACTTC. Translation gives CASSVVSGAETQYF.

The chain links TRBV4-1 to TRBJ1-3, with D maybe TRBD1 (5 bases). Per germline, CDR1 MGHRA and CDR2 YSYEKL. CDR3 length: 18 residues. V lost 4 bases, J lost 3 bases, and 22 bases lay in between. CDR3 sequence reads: CASSPGQGINLYGNTIYF. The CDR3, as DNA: TGCGCCAGCAGCCCGGGCCAGGGTATCAATCTGTATGGAAACACCATATATTTT.

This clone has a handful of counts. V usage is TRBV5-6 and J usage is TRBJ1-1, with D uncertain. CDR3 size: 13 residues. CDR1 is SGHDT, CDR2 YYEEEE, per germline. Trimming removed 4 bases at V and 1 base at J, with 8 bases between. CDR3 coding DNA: TGTGCCAGCAGCGCAGGTGCGAACACTGAAGCTTTCTTT. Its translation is CASSAGANTEAFF.

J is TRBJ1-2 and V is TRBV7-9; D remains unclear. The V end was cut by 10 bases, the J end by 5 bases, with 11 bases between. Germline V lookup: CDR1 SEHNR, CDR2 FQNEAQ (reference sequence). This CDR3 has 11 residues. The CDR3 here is CATRAGYGYTF. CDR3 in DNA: TGTGCCACCCGCGCTGGTTATGGCTACACCTTC.

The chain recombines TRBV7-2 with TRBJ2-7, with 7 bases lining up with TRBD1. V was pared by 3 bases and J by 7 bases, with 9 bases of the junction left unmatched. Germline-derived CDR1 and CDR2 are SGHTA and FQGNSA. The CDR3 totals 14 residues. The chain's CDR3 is CASSFTRDSREQYF. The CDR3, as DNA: TGTGCCAGCAGCTTCACTAGGGACAGTCGAGAGCAGTACTTC.

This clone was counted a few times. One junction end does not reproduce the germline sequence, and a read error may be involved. Here the CDR3 DNA reads TGTTCCAGCAGCTTAGAGGGGGCTCAGCCCCAGCATTTT. Amino acids: CSSSLEGAQPQHF. The chain has TRBV7-9 and TRBJ1-5, with TRBD1 matching over 7 bases. This CDR3 has 13 amino acids. Germline V lookup: CDR1 SEHNR, CDR2 FQNEAQ (reference sequence).

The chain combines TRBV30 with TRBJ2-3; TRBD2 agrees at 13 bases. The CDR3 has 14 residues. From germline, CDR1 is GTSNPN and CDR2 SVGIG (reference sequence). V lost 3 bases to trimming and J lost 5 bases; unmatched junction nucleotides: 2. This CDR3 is CAWRRLAGGDTQYF. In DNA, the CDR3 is TGTGCCTGGAGGCGACTAGCGGGAGGAGATACGCAGTATTTT.

This CDR3 is CASSPPSVNYGYTF. The CDR3, as DNA: TGTGCCAGCTCACCACCGAGTGTAAACTATGGCTACACCTTC. The chain employs TRBV18 and TRBJ1-2; no definite D call. With 0 bases removed from V and 2 bases from J, the gap between germline ends came to 7 bases. Germline V gene data show CDR1 as KGHSH and CDR2 as LQKENI. This CDR3 is 14 amino acids long.

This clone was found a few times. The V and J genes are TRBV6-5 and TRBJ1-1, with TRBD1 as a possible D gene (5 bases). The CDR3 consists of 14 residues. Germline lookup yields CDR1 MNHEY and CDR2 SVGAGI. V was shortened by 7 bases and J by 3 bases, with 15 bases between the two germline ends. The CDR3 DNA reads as TGTGCCAGCAACCTTTTAGACAGATACACTGAAGCTTTCTTT. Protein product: CASNLLDRYTEAFF.

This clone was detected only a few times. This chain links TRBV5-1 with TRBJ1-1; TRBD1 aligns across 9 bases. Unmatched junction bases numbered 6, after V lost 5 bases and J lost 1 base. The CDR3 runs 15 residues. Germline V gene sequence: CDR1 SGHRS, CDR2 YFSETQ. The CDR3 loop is CASSLQGAKNTEAFF. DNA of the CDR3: TGCGCCAGCAGTTTACAGGGGGCCAAGAACACTGAAGCTTTCTTT.

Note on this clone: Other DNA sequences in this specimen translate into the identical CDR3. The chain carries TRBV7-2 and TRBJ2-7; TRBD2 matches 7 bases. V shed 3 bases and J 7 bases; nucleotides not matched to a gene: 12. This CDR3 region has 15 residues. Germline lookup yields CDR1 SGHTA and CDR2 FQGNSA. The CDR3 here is CASSFGRTSAGEQYF. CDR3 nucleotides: TGTGCCAGCAGCTTTGGTAGGACTAGTGCTGGAGAGCAGTACTTC.

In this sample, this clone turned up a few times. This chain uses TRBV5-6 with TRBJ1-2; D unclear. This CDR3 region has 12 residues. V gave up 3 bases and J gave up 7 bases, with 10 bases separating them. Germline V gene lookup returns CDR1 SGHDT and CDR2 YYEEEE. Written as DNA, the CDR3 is TGTGCCAGCAGCTCGGCGGAGGGTGGCTACACCTTC. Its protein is CASSSAEGGYTF.

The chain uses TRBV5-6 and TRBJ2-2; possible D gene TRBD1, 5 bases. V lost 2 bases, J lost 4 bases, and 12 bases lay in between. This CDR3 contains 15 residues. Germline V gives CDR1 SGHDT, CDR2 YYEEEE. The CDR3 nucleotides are TGTGCCAGCAGCTTTGGCAGGGAAGTCACCGGGGAGCTGTTTTTT. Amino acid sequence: CASSFGREVTGELFF.

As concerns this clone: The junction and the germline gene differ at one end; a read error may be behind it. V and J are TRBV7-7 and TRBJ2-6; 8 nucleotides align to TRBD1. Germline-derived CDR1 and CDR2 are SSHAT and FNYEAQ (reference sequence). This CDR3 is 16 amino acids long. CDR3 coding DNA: TGTGCTAGCAGCCCGGGACAGGTCTCTGGGGCCAACGTCCTGACTTTC. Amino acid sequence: CASSPGQVSGANVLTF. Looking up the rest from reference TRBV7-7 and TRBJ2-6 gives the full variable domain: GAGVSQSPRYKVTKRGQDVTLRCDPISSHATLYWYQQALGQGPEFLTYFNYEAQPDKSGLPSDRFSAERPEGSISTLTIQRTEQRDSAMYRCASSPGQVSGANVLTFGAGSRLTVL.